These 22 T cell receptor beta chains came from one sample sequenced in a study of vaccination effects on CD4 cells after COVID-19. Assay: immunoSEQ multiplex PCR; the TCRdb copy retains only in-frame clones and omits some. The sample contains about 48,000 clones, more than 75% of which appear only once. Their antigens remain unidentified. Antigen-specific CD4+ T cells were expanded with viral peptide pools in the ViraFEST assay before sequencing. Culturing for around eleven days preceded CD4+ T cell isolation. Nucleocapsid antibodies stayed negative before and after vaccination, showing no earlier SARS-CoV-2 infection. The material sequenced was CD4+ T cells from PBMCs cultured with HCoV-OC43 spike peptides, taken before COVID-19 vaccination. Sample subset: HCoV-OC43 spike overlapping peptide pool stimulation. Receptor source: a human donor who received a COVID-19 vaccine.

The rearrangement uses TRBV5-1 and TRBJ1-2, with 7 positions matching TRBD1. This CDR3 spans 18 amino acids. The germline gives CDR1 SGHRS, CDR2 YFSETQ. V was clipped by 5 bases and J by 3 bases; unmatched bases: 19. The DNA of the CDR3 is TGCGCCAGCAGATTTGGGCGTGGAAACAGGGGAGTGGACTATGGCTACACCTTC. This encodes CASRFGRGNRGVDYGYTF.

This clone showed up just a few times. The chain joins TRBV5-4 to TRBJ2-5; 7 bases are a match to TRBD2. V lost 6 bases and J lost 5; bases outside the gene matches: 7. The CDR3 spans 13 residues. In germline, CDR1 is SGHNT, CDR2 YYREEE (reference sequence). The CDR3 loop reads CASKSGASETQYF. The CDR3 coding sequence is TGTGCCAGCAAAAGCGGGGCCTCGGAGACCCAGTACTTC.

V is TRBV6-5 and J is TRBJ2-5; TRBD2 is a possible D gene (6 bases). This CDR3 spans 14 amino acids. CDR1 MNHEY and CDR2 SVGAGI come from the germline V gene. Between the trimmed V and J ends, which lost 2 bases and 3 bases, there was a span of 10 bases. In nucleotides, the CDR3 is TGTGCCAGCAGTTACAGCGGCGGGGAAGAGACCCAGTACTTC. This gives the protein CASSYSGGEETQYF.

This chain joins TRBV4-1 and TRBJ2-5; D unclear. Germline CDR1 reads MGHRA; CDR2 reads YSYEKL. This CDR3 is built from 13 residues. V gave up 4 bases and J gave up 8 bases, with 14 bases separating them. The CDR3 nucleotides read TGCGCCAGCAGCCCCCCAGACGGCAGCACCCAGTACTTC. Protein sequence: CASSPPDGSTQYF.

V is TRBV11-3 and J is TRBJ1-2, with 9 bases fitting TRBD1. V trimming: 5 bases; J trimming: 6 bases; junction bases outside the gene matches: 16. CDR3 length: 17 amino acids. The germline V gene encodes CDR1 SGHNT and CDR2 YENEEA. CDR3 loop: CASSRDREMSCGHGYTF. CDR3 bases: TGTGCCAGCAGCAGGGACAGGGAAATGTCATGCGGCCATGGCTACACCTTC.

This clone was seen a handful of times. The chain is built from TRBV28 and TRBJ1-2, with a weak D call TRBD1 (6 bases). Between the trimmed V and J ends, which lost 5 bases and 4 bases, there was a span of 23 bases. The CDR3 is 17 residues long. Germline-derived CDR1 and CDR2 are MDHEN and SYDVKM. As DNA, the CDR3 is TGTGCCAGCAGTACAAACAGGGTCTCCGGGGCGAGCTATGGCTACACCTTC. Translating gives CASSTNRVSGASYGYTF.

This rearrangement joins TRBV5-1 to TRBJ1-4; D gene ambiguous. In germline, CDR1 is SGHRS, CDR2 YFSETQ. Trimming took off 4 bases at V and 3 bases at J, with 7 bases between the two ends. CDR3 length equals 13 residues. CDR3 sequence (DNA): TGCGCCAGCAGCCCGATGCCTAATGAAAAACTGTTTTTT. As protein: CASSPMPNEKLFF. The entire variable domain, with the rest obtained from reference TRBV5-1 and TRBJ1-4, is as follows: KAGVTQTPRYLIKTRGQQVTLSCSPISGHRSVSWYQQTPGQGLQFLFEYFSETQRNKGNFPGRFSGRQFSNSRSEMNVSTLELGDSALYLCASSPMPNEKLFFGSGTQLSVL.

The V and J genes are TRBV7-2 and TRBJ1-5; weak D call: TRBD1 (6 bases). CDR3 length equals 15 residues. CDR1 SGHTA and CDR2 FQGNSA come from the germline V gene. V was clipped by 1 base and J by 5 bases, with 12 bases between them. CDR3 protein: CASSLGQGSDQPQHF. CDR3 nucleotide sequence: TGTGCCAGCAGCTTAGGGCAGGGGTCGGATCAGCCCCAGCATTTT.

The CDR3 here is CSVVASQNTEAFF. CDR3 DNA: TGCAGCGTTGTGGCCAGCCAGAACACTGAAGCTTTCTTT. The chain recombines TRBV29-1 with TRBJ1-1, with D hard to call. Trimming cost V 4 bases and J 1 base, with 10 bases left between them. The germline gives CDR1 SQVTM, CDR2 ANQGSEA. The CDR3 runs 13 residues.

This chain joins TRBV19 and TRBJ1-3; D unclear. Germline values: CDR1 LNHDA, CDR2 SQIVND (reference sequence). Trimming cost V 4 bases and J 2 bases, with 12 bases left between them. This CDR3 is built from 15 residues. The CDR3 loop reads CASSSQDVPGNTIYF. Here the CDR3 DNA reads TGTGCCAGTAGTAGCCAAGATGTTCCTGGAAACACCATATATTTT.

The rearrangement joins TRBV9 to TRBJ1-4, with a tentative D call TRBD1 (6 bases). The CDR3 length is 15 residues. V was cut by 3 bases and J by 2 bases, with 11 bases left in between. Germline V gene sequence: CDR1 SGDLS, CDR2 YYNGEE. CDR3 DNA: TGTGCCAGCAGCGCCCAGGGGATGACTAATGAAAAACTGTTTTTT. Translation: CASSAQGMTNEKLFF.

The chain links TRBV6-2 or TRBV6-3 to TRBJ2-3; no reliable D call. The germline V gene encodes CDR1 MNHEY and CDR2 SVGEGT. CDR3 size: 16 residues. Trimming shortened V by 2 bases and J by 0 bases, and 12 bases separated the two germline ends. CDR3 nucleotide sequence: TGTGCCAGCAGTTACCGTCGGCAGATTAGCACAGATACGCAGTATTTT. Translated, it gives CASSYRRQISTDTQYF.

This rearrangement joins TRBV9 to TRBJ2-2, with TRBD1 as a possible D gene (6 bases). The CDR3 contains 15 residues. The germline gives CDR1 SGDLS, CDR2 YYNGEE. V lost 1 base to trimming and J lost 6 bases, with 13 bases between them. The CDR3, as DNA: TGTGCCAGCAGCGTAAGAACAGGGTGGGCCGGGGAGCTGTTTTTT. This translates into CASSVRTGWAGELFF.

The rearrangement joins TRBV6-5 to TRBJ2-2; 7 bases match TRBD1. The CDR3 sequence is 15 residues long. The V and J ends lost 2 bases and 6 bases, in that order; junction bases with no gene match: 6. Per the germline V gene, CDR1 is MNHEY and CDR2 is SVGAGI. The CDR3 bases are TGTGCCAGCAGTTACAAGCAGGGGGTAGCCGGGGAGCTGTTTTTT. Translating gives CASSYKQGVAGELFF.

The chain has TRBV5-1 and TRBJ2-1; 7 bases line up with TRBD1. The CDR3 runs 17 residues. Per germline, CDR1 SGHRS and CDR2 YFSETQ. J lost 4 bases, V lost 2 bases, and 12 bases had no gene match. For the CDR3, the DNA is TGCGCCAGCAGCTTCAAACCCGGGACAGCCGTATACAATGAGCAGTTCTTC. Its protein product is CASSFKPGTAVYNEQFF.

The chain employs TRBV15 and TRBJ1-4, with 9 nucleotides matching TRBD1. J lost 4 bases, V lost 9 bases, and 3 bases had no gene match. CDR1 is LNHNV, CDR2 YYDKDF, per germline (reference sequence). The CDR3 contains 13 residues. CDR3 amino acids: CATGTGLNEKLFF. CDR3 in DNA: TGTGCCACGGGGACAGGGCTTAATGAAAAACTGTTTTTT.

In DNA form, the CDR3 reads TGTGCCAGCAGTTACGAGGGCGCTGGCAATTCACCCCTCCACTTT. It yields the protein CASSYEGAGNSPLHF. This chain connects TRBV6-6 to TRBJ1-6; D gene ambiguous. The CDR3 covers 15 residues. Trimming took off 2 bases at V and 7 bases at J, with 12 bases between the two ends. Germline assignment: CDR1 MNHNY and CDR2 SVGAGI (reference sequence).

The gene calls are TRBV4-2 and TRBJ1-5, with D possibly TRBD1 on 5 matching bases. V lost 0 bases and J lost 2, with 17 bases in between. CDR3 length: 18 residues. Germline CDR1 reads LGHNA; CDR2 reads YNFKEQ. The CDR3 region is CASSQDPGRGEGNQPQHF. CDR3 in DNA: TGTGCCAGCAGCCAAGATCCAGGGAGGGGAGAAGGCAATCAGCCCCAGCATTTT.

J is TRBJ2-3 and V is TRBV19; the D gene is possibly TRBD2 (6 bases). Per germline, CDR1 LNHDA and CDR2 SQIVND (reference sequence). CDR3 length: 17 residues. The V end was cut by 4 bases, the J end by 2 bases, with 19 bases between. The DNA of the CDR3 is TGTGCCAGTAGTAGGGGGATGGTAGCGGTAATCACAGATACGCAGTATTTT. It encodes CASSRGMVAVITDTQYF.

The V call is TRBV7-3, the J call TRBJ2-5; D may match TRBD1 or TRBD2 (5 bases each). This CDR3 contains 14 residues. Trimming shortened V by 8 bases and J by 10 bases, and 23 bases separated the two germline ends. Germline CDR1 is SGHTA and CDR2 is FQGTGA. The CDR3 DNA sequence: TGTGCCAGCGGTTTATTGGGACCGCCCGGGGACCAGTACTTC. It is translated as CASGLLGPPGDQYF.

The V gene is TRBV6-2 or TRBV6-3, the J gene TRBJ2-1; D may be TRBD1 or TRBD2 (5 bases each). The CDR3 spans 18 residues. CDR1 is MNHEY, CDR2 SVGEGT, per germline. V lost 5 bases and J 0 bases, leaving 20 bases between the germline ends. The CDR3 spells CASSRTPSPGSSYNEQFF. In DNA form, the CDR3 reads TGTGCCAGCAGTCGCACCCCTTCCCCAGGGAGCTCCTACAATGAGCAGTTCTTC.

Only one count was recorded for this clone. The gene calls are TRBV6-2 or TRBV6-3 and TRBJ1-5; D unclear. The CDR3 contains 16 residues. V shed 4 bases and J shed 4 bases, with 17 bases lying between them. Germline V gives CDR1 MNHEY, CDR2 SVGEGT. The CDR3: CASSSNGRGGNQPQHF. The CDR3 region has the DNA TGTGCCAGCAGTTCCAATGGGCGGGGAGGTAATCAGCCCCAGCATTTT.